The clone carrying this T cell receptor (beta chain) has only one observation. The record originates from a study of blood T cell repertoires in COVID-19. Per germline, CDR1 MNHEY and CDR2 SVGEGT. V gave up 6 bases and J gave up 8 bases, with 16 bases separating them. The length of the CDR3 is 13 residues. Data came from immunoSEQ multiplex PCR; TCRdb stores just in-frame clones and leaves some out. This sample yields around 200,000 clones, of which approximately 87% are seen a single time; around 0.88% belongs to the top ten. The chain is built from TRBV6-2 or TRBV6-3 and TRBJ1-2; D may be TRBD1 (6 bases). Specimen: peripheral blood. This sequence was found in a woman aged 18-35 years who had recovered from COVID-19. In nucleotides, the CDR3 is TGTGCCAGCAGCCCTCGAGGGGGATCGGGCTACACCTTC. Its protein product is CASSPRGGSGYTF.